This T cell receptor (beta chain) was retrieved from a study of T cell repertoires in cytomegalovirus infection. Of note for this clonotype: Its target is not known.

TCRdb reprocessed the reads with MiXCR, giving one entry per CDR3 protein. The repertoire has about half a million distinct CDR3 sequences, 30% to 40% of them found once; the top ten carry 17%. The CDR3 length is 12 residues. Trimming pared 0 bases from V and 8 bases from J, leaving 5 bases between. Germline V gene sequence: CDR1 LGHNA, CDR2 YNFKEQ. The chain employs TRBV4-2 and TRBJ2-1, with D uncertain. Sample: cultured PBMCs, taken from culture after CMV antigen stimulation. This receptor was taken from a human donor in good health (CMV status not recorded). Some clones in this sample may be carry-over from other donors' samples. CDR3 residues: CASSQDPHEQFF. CDR3 in DNA: TGTGCCAGCAGCCAAGACCCCCATGAGCAGTTCTTC.